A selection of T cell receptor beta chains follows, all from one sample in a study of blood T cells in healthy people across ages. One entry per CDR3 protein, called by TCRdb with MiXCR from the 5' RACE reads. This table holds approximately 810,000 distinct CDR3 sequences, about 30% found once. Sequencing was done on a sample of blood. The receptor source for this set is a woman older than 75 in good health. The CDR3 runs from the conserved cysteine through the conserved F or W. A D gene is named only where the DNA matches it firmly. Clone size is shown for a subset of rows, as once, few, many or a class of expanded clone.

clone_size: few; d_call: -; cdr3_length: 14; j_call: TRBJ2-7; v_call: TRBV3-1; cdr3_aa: CASSPQGGQGEQYF; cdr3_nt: TGTGCCAGCAGCCCTCAAGGGGGGCAGGGAGAGCAGTACTTC
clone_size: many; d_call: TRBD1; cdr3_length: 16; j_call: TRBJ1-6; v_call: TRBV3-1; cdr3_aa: CASVGTGGPDNSPLHF; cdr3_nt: TGTGCCAGCGTCGGGACAGGGGGGCCAGATAATTCACCCCTCCACTTT
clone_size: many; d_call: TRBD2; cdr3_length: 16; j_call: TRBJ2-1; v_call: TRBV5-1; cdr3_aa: CASSLASSGAYNEQFF; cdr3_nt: TGCGCCAGCAGCTTGGCTTCTAGCGGGGCGTACAATGAGCAGTTCTTC
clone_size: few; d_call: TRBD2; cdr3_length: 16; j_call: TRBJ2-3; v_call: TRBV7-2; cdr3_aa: CASSSPSGGRTDTQYF; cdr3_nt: TGTGCCAGCAGCTCACCTAGCGGGGGTAGAACAGATACGCAGTATTTT
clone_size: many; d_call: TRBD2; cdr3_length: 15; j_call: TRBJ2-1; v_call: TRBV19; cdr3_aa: CASRGSGGSPYQEFF; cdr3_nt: TGTGCCAGTAGGGGTAGCGGGGGGTCCCCCTATCAAGAGTTCTTC
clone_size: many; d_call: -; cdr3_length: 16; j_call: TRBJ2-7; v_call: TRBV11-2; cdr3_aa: CASSLVRGKSSYEQYF; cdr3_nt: TGTGCCAGCAGCTTAGTTAGGGGAAAGAGCTCCTACGAGCAGTACTTC
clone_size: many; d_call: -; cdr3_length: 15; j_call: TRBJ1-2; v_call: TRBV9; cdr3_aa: CASSVEASQGYGYTF; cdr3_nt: TGTGCCAGCAGCGTAGAGGCGAGTCAAGGCTATGGCTACACCTTC
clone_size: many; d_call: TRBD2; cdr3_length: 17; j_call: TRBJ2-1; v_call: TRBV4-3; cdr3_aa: CASSQGGWGEYYNEQFF; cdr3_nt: TGCGCCAGCAGCCAGGGGGGGTGGGGGGAATACTACAATGAGCAGTTCTTC
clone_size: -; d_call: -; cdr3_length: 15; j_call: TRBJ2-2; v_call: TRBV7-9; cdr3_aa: CASSQKGLPTGELFF; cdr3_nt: TGTGCCAGCAGCCAGAAGGGACTTCCCACCGGGGAGCTGTTTTTT
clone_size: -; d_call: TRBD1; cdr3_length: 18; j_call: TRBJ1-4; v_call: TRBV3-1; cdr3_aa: CASSQERLQGATNEKLFF; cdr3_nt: TGTGCCAGCAGCCAAGAGCGCCTGCAGGGGGCAACTAATGAAAAACTGTTTTTT
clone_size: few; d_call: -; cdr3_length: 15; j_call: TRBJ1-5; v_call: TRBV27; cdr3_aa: CASSFLAGGNQPQHF; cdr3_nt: TGTGCCAGCAGTTTTCTCGCAGGGGGCAATCAGCCCCAGCATTTT
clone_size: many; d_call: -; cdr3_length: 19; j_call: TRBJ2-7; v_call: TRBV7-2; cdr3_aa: CASSPILGLGQVYSYEQYF; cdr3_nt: TGTGCCAGCAGCCCCATCCTGGGTCTAGGCCAGGTTTACTCCTACGAGCAGTACTTC